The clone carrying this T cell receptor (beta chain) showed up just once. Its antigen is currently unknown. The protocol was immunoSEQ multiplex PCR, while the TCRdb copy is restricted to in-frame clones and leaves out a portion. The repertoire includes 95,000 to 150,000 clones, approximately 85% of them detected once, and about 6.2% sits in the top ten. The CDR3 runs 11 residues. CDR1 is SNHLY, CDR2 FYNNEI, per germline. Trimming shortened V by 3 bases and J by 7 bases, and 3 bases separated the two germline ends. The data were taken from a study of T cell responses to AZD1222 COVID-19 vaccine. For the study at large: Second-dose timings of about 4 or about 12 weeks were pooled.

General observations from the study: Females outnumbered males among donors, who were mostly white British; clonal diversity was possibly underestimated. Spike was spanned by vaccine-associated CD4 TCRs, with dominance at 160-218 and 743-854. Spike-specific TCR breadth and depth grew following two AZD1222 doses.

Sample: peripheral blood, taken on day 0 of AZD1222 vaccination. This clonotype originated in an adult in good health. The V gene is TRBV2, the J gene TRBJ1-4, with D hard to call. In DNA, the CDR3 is TGTGCCAGCAGTGAGCGTGAAAAACTGTTTTTT. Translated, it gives CASSEREKLFF. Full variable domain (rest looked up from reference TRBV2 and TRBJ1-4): EPEVTQTPSHQVTQMGQEVILRCVPISNHLYFYWYRQILGQKVEFLVSFYNNEISEKSEIFDDQFSVERPDGSNFTLKIRSTKLEDSAMYFCASSEREKLFFGSGTQLSVL.